This entry features one T cell receptor beta chain sequence. The sample originates from a study of blood T cell repertoires in COVID-19. Overall study: Sample material is recorded as cDNA or gDNA derived from T cells, B-cell-depleted T cells, or PBMCs.

The data were produced by immunoSEQ multiplex PCR, yet TCRdb's version contains in-frame clones alone and is incomplete. The data contain tens of thousands of clones, about 90% of them seen just once; the ten biggest clones take up 15%. Sequencing was performed on peripheral blood. The receptor was isolated from a human donor with active COVID-19. The donor label of this sample is uncertain.

CDR3 amino acids: CASSQDTHSGNYGYTF. DNA of the CDR3: TGTGCCAGCAGCCAAGATACGCACAGTGGGAACTATGGCTACACCTTC. The chain uses TRBV3-1 (or the pseudogene TRBV3-2) and TRBJ1-2; D gene unclear. This CDR3 comprises 16 residues. Per the germline V gene, CDR1 is LGHDT and CDR2 is YNNKEL (reference sequence). V dropped 0 bases and J dropped 2 bases, with 13 bases sitting between them.